What follows describes a single TCR beta chain. Its target is not known. Using a J-beta primer mix together with a sample-barcoded 5' primer, a second PCR was run for roughly 7 to 11 cycles. TCRdb redid the calling of the 5' RACE reads with MiXCR, one entry per CDR3 protein. Here the sample spans 550,000 to 650,000 distinct CDR3 sequences, around 31% being singletons. The data are from a study of blood T cells in healthy people across ages. Study-level results: PBMCs went unsorted, and a conclusive naive versus antigen-experienced comparison was therefore prevented.

The source of this sequence is a woman aged 80 or over in good health. Specimen: blood.

In DNA, the CDR3 is TGTGCCAGCAGTAAGACTAGCGGGGCCACAGATACGCAGTATTTT. Residues: CASSKTSGATDTQYF. The V gene is TRBV12-3 or TRBV12-4, the J gene TRBJ2-3, with 11 positions matching TRBD2. The CDR3 covers 15 residues. V shed 5 bases, J shed 2 bases, and the junction held 3 bases outside the gene matches.